This passage covers 27 T cell receptor beta chains from one sample sequenced in a study of blood T cell repertoires in COVID-19. Some clones are missing from TCRdb's copy, which holds only in-frame ones; the method was immunoSEQ multiplex PCR. The table shows 140,000 to 150,000 clones, with roughly 85% occurring only once. The sequenced sample consisted of PBMCs or T cells enriched from blood (not recorded which). These receptors all come from a man in his forties or fifties who had recovered from COVID-19.

This clone was counted between two and nine times. V usage is TRBV18 and J usage is TRBJ2-1, with D uncertain. Germline CDR1 is KGHSH and CDR2 is LQKENI. The germline V and J ends were trimmed by 0 bases and 3 bases, with 6 bases remaining between them. The CDR3 has 14 residues. CDR3 residues: CASSPPSSYNEQFF. The DNA for the CDR3 is TGTGCCAGCTCACCACCATCTAGCTACAATGAGCAGTTCTTC.

This clone was seen ten or more times. The gene calls are TRBV19 and TRBJ1-3; 9 nucleotides align to TRBD1. The germline gives CDR1 LNHDA, CDR2 SQIVND (reference sequence). V was pared by 5 bases and J by 1 base, with 3 bases of the junction left unmatched. The length of the CDR3 is 15 residues. The CDR3 region is CASSLDRGSGNTIYF. CDR3 nucleotide sequence: TGTGCCAGTAGTCTCGACAGGGGGTCTGGAAACACCATATATTTT. The full variable domain, with the rest looked up from reference TRBV19 and TRBJ1-3, is DGGITQSPKYLFRKEGQNVTLSCEQNLNHDAMYWYRQDPGQGLRLIYYSQIVNDFQKGDIAEGYSVSREKKESFPLTVTSAQKNPTAFYLCASSLDRGSGNTIYFGEGSWLTVV.

This rearrangement joins TRBV14 to TRBJ2-2; TRBD1 matches at 10 bases. This CDR3 contains 15 residues. The V gene's germline CDR1 is SGHDN and CDR2 FVKESK. V gave up 4 bases and J gave up 5 bases; unmatched junction bases: 4. The CDR3 region is CASSRGQGKTGELFF. For the CDR3, the DNA is TGTGCCAGCAGCCGGGGACAGGGGAAGACCGGGGAGCTGTTTTTT.

V and J are TRBV7-4 and TRBJ1-5; D possibly corresponds to TRBD1 (6 bases). CDR1 and CDR2 (germline): SGHVT, SQSDAQ. The CDR3 spans 16 residues. Trimming shortened V by 5 bases and J by 0 bases, and 14 bases separated the two germline ends. DNA of the CDR3: TGTGCCAGCAGCAGGGGGACACCTTATAGCAATCAGCCCCAGCATTTT. Translated: CASSRGTPYSNQPQHF.

The V and J genes are TRBV6-2 or TRBV6-3 and TRBJ2-7, with 8 bases matching TRBD2. Germline CDR1 MNHEY, CDR2 SVGEGT. The CDR3 extends over 14 amino acids. The V gene end was trimmed by 2 bases and the J gene end by 7 bases; junction bases not matched to a gene: 7. For the CDR3, the DNA is TGTGCCAGCAGTTACGAAGCGGGAGTTAGAGAGCAGTACTTC. Translating gives CASSYEAGVREQYF.

The V call is TRBV5-6, the J call TRBJ2-2, with 8 positions matching TRBD1. The CDR3 has 18 residues. The V gene's germline CDR1 is SGHDT and CDR2 YYEEEE. The J segment lost 1 base and the V segment lost 0 bases, leaving 8 bases of the junction unmatched. CDR3 coding DNA: TGTGCCAGCAGCTTGGCCCTAGGCAGGGGGCGGAACACCGGGGAGCTGTTTTTT. Translated, it gives CASSLALGRGRNTGELFF. Together with reference TRBV5-6 and TRBJ2-2, the CDR3 gives the full variable domain: DAGVTQSPTHLIKTRGQQVTLRCSPKSGHDTVSWYQQALGQGPQFIFQYYEEEERQRGNFPDRFSGHQFPNYSSELNVNALLLGDSALYLCASSLALGRGRNTGELFFGEGSRLTVL.

This rearrangement joins TRBV4-3 to TRBJ2-7; the match to TRBD2 covers 7 bases. CDR1 LGHNA and CDR2 YSLEER come from the germline V gene. V was clipped by 1 base and J by 2 bases; unmatched bases: 5. The CDR3 extends over 15 amino acids. The CDR3 DNA follows: TGCGCCAGCAGCCAAGTCCTAGCGGAAGCCTACGAGCAGTACTTC. Amino acid sequence: CASSQVLAEAYEQYF.

V usage is TRBV28 and J usage is TRBJ1-5, with TRBD1 matching over 7 bases. CDR3 size: 15 residues. CDR1 and CDR2 from the germline V gene are MDHEN and SYDVKM. The V gene end was trimmed by 8 bases and the J gene end by 0 bases; junction bases not matched to a gene: 7. The CDR3 DNA reads TGTGCCAGCGTAAACAGGGGCCCTAGCAATCAGCCCCAGCATTTT. Translating it yields CASVNRGPSNQPQHF.

This chain connects TRBV27 to TRBJ2-3, with 7 bases that match TRBD2. This CDR3 is built from 18 residues. V lost 5 bases, J lost 4 bases, and 18 bases stayed unmatched. Germline lookup yields CDR1 MNHEY and CDR2 SMNVEV (reference sequence). The CDR3 region is CASSRWGGPTIVADTQYF. The CDR3 DNA reads as TGTGCCAGCAGTCGTTGGGGAGGGCCGACTATAGTTGCAGATACGCAGTATTTT.

The V gene is TRBV3-1 (or the pseudogene TRBV3-2), the J gene TRBJ2-1; 9 bases map to TRBD2. J lost 5 bases, V lost 5 bases, and 4 bases had no gene match. The germline gives CDR1 LGHDT, CDR2 YNNKEL (reference sequence). This CDR3 is 14 amino acids long. The CDR3 is CASSFLAGHNEQFF. The CDR3 nucleotides read TGTGCCAGCAGCTTCCTAGCGGGGCACAATGAGCAGTTCTTC.

This clone was seen a few times. The rearrangement uses TRBV24-1 and TRBJ2-4, with D hard to call. This CDR3 spans 17 amino acids. V lost 1 base, J lost 0 bases, and 12 bases lay in between. CDR1 and CDR2 from the germline V gene are KGHDR and SFDVKD. CDR3 protein: CATSDLFDSLAKNIQYF. CDR3 DNA: TGTGCCACCAGTGATTTATTCGACTCTCTAGCCAAAAACATTCAGTACTTC.

This chain connects TRBV28 to TRBJ1-4; maybe TRBD1 (5 bases). There are 13 residues in the CDR3. Trimming removed 3 bases from V and 5 bases from J, with 7 bases in between. CDR1 is MDHEN and CDR2 is SYDVKM in the germline V gene. The CDR3, as DNA: TGTGCCAGCAGTTTGGGGCGGAATGAAAAACTGTTTTTT. This codes for CASSLGRNEKLFF.

This sequence joins TRBV11-1 and TRBJ2-3, with a tentative D call TRBD2 (5 bases). Trimming stripped 5 bases from V and 4 bases from J, with 19 bases between. Germline assignment: CDR1 SGHAT and CDR2 FQDESV (reference sequence). The CDR3 spans 16 residues. In DNA form, the CDR3 reads TGTGCCAGCAGCCCCCAGTCGCCGACTATCTCAGATACGCAGTATTTT. It specifies CASSPQSPTISDTQYF.

This chain uses TRBV10-3 with TRBJ1-6; TRBD1 matches at 7 bases. The CDR3 consists of 13 residues. V dropped 7 bases and J dropped 6; count of bases not matched to a gene: 3. From germline, CDR1 is ENHRY and CDR2 SYGVKD. In nucleotides, the CDR3 is TGTGCCATCACGACAGGGCTTAATTCACCCCTCCACTTT. It encodes CAITTGLNSPLHF.

As for this clone: It is unclear where the CDR3 begins or ends on the DNA, so no DNA is shown, and the CDR3 is as TCRdb lists it. The chain carries TRBV21-1 and TRBJ1-5; the table's D call, TRBD1, has no DNA check behind it. TRBV21-1 has pseudogene status. From its first to its last residue, the CDR3 has 15 amino acids. The CDR3 sequence: CASSKVGPGNQPQHF.

The chain recombines TRBV18 with TRBJ1-1; D ambiguous. This CDR3 is built from 13 residues. The V and J ends lost 3 bases and 1 base respectively, with 6 bases between them. The germline V gene has CDR1 KGHSH and CDR2 LQKENI. The CDR3: CASSPSQNTEAFF. CDR3 coding DNA: TGTGCCAGCTCACCGAGTCAGAACACTGAAGCTTTCTTT.

J is TRBJ1-1 and V is TRBV29-1, with 9 nucleotides matching TRBD1. Trimming at V came to 7 bases and at J to 5 bases, leaving 17 bases not matched to a gene. This CDR3 is 16 amino acids long. CDR1 and CDR2 from the germline V gene are SQVTM and ANQGSEA. The CDR3 bases are TGCAGCGCTTTTACTGGGGACAGGGTTCTAAAAACTGAAGCTTTCTTT. Translation gives CSAFTGDRVLKTEAFF.

A single count supports this clone. The gene calls are TRBV27 and TRBJ1-2, with D perhaps matching TRBD1 (6 bases). CDR1 is MNHEY and CDR2 is SMNVEV in the germline V gene (reference sequence). Trimming took off 4 bases at V and 7 bases at J, with 19 bases between the two ends. The CDR3 length is 15 residues. Written as DNA, the CDR3 is TGTGCCAGCAGTTCAAAATATAAGACAGGATCTGGCTACACCTTC. It yields the protein CASSSKYKTGSGYTF.

V and J are TRBV6-5 and TRBJ1-2; D is perhaps TRBD1 (5 bases). The V gene's germline CDR1 is MNHEY and CDR2 SVGAGI. The CDR3 extends over 15 amino acids. The ends were cut back, 2 bases at V and 2 bases at J, with 12 bases in the middle. The CDR3 DNA reads as TGTGCCAGCAGTTACGACAGCTCCCGGAACTATGGCTACACCTTC. Its translation: CASSYDSSRNYGYTF.

V usage is TRBV3-1 (or the pseudogene TRBV3-2) and J usage is TRBJ1-6, with a tentative D call TRBD1 (5 bases). The CDR3 length is 15 residues. Germline lookup yields CDR1 LGHDT and CDR2 YNNKEL (reference sequence). The V gene lost 0 bases and the J gene lost 8 bases, with 11 bases spanning the gap. The CDR3: CASSQDWAGDSPLHF. Here the CDR3 DNA reads TGTGCCAGCAGCCAAGACTGGGCGGGGGATTCACCCCTCCACTTT.

This CDR3 reads CASSFRVDSGYTF. CDR3 sequence (DNA): TGTGCCAGCAGCTTTCGAGTTGACAGTGGCTACACCTTC. V and J are TRBV7-9 and TRBJ1-2; a possible D gene is TRBD1 (5 bases). This CDR3 is 13 amino acids long. CDR1 and CDR2 from the germline V gene are SEHNR and FQNEAQ (reference sequence). Between the trimmed V and J ends, which lost 3 bases and 7 bases, there was a span of 12 bases.

This chain connects TRBV18 to TRBJ2-7; 8 bases agree with TRBD2. The germline V gene encodes CDR1 KGHSH and CDR2 LQKENI. This CDR3 has 16 residues. V trimming: 0 bases; J trimming: 1 base; junction bases outside the gene matches: 5. CDR3 coding DNA: TGTGCCAGCTCACCACCGATGCCTAGCGGGTCCTACGAGCAGTACTTC. Translating gives CASSPPMPSGSYEQYF.

This chain uses TRBV2 with TRBJ1-1; no reliable D call. The CDR3 is 13 amino acids. Trimming took off 3 bases at V and 10 bases at J, with 15 bases between the two ends. Germline V gene lookup returns CDR1 SNHLY and CDR2 FYNNEI. The CDR3 nucleotides read TGTGCCAGCAGTGACGATCTAAGTGTAAGAGCTTTCTTT. This encodes CASSDDLSVRAFF. Based on the CDR3 plus reference TRBV2 and TRBJ1-1, the full variable domain is EPEVTQTPSHQVTQMGQEVILRCVPISNHLYFYWYRQILGQKVEFLVSFYNNEISEKSEIFDDQFSVERPDGSNFTLKIRSTKLEDSAMYFCASSDDLSVRAFFGQGTRLTVV.

The chain combines TRBV30 with TRBJ1-2; D may be TRBD1 (6 bases). The germline CDR1 and CDR2 sequences are GTSNPN and SVGIG (reference sequence). Trimming took off 2 bases at V and 6 bases at J, with 10 bases between the two ends. This CDR3 is 12 amino acids long. As DNA, the CDR3 is TGTGCCTGGAGTCCCTCAGGGGATGGCTACACCTTC. Encoded protein: CAWSPSGDGYTF. Full variable domain (remainder filled in from reference TRBV30 and TRBJ1-2): SQTIHQWPATLVQPVGSPLSLECTVEGTSNPNLYWYRQAAGRGLQLLFYSVGIGQISSEVPQNLSASRPQDRQFILSSKKLLLSDSGFYLCAWSPSGDGYTFGSGTRLTVV.

The chain employs TRBV7-2 and TRBJ1-6; tentative D call: TRBD1 (5 bases). This CDR3 is 15 amino acids long. Between the trimmed V and J ends, which lost 0 bases and 9 bases, there was a span of 12 bases. The germline V gene has CDR1 SGHTA and CDR2 FQGNSA. The CDR3 reads CASSLAGQGRSPLHF. CDR3 coding DNA: TGTGCCAGCAGCTTAGCGGGGCAGGGCCGTTCACCCCTCCACTTT.

This clone turned up a few times. This chain connects TRBV2 to TRBJ1-6, with D uncertain. The CDR3 totals 15 residues. Germline V gives CDR1 SNHLY, CDR2 FYNNEI. V lost 7 bases and J 0 bases, leaving 10 bases between the germline ends. The CDR3: CASTKESSYNSPLHF. As DNA, the CDR3 is TGTGCCAGCACCAAGGAGAGCTCCTATAATTCACCCCTCCACTTT.

The chain employs TRBV19 and TRBJ2-7; 11 bases are shared with TRBD1. This CDR3 contains 16 residues. V was clipped by 3 bases and J by 3 bases; unmatched bases: 7. Germline values: CDR1 LNHDA, CDR2 SQIVND (reference sequence). CDR3 loop: CASSISGTGGNYEQYF. The CDR3 region has the DNA TGTGCCAGTAGTATTTCGGGGACAGGGGGGAACTACGAGCAGTACTTC.